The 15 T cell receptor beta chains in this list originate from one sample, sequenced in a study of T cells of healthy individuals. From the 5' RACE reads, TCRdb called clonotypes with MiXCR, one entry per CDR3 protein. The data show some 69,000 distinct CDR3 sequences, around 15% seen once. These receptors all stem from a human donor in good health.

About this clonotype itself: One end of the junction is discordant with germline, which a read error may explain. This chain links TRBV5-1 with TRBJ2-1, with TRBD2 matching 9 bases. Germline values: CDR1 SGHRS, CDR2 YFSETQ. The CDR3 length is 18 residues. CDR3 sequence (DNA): TGTGCCAGCAGCTTAGGAGCGCCGTCTAGCGGGATCTACAATGAGCAGTTCTTC. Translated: CASSLGAPSSGIYNEQFF.

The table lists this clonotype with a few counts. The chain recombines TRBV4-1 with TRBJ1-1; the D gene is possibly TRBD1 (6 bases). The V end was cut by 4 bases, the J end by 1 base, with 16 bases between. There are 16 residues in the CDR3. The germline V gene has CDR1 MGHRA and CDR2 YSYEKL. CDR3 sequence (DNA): TGCGCCAGCAGCCCCTGGGGGGGACAAAAGAACACTGAAGCTTTCTTT. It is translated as CASSPWGGQKNTEAFF.

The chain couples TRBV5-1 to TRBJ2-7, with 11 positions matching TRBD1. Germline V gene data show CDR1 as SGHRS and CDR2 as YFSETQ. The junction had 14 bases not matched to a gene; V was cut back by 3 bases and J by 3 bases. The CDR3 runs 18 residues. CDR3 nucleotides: TGCGCCAGCAGCTACTCGACTCCGGGACAGGGGGAAAACTACGAGCAGTACTTC. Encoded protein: CASSYSTPGQGENYEQYF.

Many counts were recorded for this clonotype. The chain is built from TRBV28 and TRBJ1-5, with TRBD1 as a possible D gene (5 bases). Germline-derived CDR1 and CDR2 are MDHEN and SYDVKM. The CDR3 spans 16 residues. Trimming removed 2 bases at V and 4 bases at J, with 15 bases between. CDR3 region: CASSLILGRINQPQHF. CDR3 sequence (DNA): TGTGCCAGCAGTTTAATATTGGGACGGATTAATCAGCCCCAGCATTTT.

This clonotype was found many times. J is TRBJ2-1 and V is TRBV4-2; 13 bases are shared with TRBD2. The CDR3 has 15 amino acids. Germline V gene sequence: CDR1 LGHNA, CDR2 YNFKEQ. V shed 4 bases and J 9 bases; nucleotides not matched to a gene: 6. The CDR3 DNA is TGTGCCAGCAGCCCGAGACTAGCGGGGGGCGGTGAGCAGTTCTTC. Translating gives CASSPRLAGGGEQFF.

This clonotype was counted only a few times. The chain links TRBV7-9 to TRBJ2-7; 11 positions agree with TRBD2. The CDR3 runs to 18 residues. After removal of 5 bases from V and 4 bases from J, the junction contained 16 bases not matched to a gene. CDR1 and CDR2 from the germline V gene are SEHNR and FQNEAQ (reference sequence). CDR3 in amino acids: CASSMTSGIVAGIYEQYF. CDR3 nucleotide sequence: TGTGCCAGCAGCATGACTAGCGGGATCGTCGCGGGCATTTACGAGCAGTACTTC. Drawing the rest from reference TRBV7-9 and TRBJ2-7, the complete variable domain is DTGVSQNPRHKITKRGQNVTFRCDPISEHNRLYWYRQTLGQGPEFLTYFQNEAQLEKSRLLSDRFSAERPKGSFSTLEIQRTEQGDSAMYLCASSMTSGIVAGIYEQYFGPGTRLTVT.

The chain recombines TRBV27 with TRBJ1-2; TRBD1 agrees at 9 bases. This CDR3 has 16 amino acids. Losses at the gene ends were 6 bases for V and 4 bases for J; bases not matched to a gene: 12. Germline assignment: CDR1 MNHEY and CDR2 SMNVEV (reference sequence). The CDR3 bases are TGTGCCAGCAGCCCTTTCTTGGACAGGGGTCGCTATGGCTACACCTTC. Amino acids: CASSPFLDRGRYGYTF.

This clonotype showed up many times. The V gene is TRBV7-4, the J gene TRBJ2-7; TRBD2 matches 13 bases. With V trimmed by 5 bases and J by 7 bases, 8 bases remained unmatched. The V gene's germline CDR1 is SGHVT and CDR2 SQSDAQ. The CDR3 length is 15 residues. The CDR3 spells CASSILAGGPREQYF. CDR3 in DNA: TGTGCCAGCAGCATACTAGCGGGAGGGCCCCGAGAGCAGTACTTC. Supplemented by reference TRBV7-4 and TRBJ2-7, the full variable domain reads GAGVSQSPRYKVAKRGRDVALRCDSISGHVTLYWYRQTLGQGSEVLTYSQSDAQRDKSGRPSGRFSAERPERSVSTLKIQRTEQGDSAVYLCASSILAGGPREQYFGPGTRLTVT.

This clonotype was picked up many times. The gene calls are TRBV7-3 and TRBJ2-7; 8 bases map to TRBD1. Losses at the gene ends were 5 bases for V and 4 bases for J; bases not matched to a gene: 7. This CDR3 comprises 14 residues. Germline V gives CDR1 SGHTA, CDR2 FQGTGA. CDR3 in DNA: TGTGCCAGCAGCCCGGGACAGGAGGATTACGAGCAGTACTTC. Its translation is CASSPGQEDYEQYF.

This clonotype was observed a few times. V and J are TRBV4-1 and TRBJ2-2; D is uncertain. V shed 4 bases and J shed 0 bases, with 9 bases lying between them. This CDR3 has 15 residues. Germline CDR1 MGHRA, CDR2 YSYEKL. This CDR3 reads CASSRVGTNTGELFF. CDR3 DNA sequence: TGCGCCAGCAGCCGAGTGGGAACGAACACCGGGGAGCTGTTTTTT.

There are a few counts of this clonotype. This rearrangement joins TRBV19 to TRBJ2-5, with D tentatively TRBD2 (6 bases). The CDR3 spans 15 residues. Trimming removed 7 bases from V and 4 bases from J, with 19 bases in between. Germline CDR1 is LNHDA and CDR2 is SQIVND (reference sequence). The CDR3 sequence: CASTVAGGYRETQYF. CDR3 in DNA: TGTGCCAGTACGGTGGCCGGAGGGTACAGAGAGACCCAGTACTTC.

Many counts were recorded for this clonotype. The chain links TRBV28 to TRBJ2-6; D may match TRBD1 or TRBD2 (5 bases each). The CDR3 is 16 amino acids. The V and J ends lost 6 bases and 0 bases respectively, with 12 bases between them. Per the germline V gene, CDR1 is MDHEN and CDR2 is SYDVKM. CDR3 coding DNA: TGTGCCAGCAGCCAGGGAGAGAGCTCTGGGGCCAACGTCCTGACTTTC. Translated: CASSQGESSGANVLTF.

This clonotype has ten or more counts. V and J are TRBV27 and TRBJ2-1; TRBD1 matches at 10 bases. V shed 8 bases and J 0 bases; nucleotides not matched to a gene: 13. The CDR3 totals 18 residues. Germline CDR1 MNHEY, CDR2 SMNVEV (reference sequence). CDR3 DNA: TGTGCCAGCGGAAATAAGGGGACAGGGGAGCTCTCCTACAATGAGCAGTTCTTC. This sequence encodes CASGNKGTGELSYNEQFF.

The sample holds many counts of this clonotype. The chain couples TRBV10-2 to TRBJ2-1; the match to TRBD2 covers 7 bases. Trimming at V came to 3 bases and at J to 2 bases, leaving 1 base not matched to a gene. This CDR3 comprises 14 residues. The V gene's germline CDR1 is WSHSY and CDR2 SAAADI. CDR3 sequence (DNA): TGCGCCAGCAGTGACGGGGGGACCTACAATGAGCAGTTCTTC. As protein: CASSDGGTYNEQFF.

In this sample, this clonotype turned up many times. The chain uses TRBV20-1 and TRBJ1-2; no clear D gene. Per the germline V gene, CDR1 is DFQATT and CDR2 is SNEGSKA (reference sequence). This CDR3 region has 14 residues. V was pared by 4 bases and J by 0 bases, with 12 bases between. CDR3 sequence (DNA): TGCAGTGCTAACCGGGAGAATACTAACTATGGCTACACCTTC. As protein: CSANRENTNYGYTF.